The clone carrying this T cell receptor beta chain was detected only a few times. One junction end disagrees with the germline gene, perhaps due to a read error. This sample was included in a study of T-cell reconstitution after alpha-beta-depleted transplantation in children. Preparing the TCRbeta library involved the use of unique molecular identifiers. From the PCR reads, TCRdb called clonotypes with MiXCR, one entry per CDR3 protein. Of around 400,000 distinct CDR3 sequences listed, around 9.9% are singletons. There are 14 residues in the CDR3. Germline CDR1 is DFQATT and CDR2 is SNEGSKA (reference sequence).

The sequence was obtained from a human donor who donated a stem cell graft to a child with acute myeloid leukemia. The chain employs TRBV20-1 and TRBJ1-4; D may be TRBD1 (5 bases). Specimen: PBMCs from the stem cell graft donor, collected from the stem cell graft. CDR3 DNA sequence: TGCAGTGCGGGAACAGGAAGAGGGATGGGGAAACTATTTTTT. This sequence encodes CSAGTGRGMGKLFF.